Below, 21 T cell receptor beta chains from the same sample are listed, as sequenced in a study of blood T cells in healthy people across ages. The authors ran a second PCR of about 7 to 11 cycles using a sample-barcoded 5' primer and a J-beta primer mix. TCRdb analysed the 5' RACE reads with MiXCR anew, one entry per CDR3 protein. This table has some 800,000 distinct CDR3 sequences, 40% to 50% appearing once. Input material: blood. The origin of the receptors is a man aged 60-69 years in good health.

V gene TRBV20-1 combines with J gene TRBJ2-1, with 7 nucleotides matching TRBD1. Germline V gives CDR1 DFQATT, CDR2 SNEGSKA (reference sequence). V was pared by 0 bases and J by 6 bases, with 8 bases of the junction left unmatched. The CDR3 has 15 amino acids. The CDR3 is CSARDLDRQVNEQFF. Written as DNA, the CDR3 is TGCAGTGCTAGAGATCTGGACAGGCAGGTCAATGAGCAGTTCTTC.

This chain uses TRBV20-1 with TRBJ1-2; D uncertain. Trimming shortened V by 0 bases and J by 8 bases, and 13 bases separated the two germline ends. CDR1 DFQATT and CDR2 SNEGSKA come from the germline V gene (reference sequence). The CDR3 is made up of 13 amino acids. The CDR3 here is CSARDPWAWGYTF. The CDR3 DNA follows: TGCAGTGCTAGAGATCCGTGGGCTTGGGGCTACACCTTC.

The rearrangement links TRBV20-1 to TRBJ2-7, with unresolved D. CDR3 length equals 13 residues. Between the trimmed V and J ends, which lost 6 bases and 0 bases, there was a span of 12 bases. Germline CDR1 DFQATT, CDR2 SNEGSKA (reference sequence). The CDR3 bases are TGCAGTGCGATGGCGGTGAGCTCCTACGAGCAGTACTTC. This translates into CSAMAVSSYEQYF.

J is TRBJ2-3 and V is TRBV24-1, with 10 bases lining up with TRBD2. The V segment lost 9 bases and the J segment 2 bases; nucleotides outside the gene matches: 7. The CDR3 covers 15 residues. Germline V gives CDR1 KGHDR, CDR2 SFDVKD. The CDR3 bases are TGTGCCACCTCGGCTAGCGGGGGACCCACAGATACGCAGTATTTT. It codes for CATSASGGPTDTQYF.

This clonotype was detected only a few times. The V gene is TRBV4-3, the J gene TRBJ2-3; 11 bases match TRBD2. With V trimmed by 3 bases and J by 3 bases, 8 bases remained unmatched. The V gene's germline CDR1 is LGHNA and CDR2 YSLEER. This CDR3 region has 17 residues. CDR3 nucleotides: TGCGCCAGCAGCCAGTTATTAGCGGGGGGGCAAACAGATACGCAGTATTTT. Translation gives CASSQLLAGGQTDTQYF.

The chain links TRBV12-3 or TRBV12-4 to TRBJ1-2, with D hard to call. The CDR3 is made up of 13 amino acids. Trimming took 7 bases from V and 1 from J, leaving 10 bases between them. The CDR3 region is CASTPSINYGYTF. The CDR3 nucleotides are TGTGCCAGCACCCCATCGATTAACTATGGCTACACCTTC.

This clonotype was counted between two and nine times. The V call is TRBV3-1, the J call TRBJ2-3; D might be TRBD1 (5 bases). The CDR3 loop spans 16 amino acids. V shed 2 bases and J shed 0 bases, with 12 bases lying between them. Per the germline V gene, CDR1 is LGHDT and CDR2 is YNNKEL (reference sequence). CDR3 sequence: CASSQYADSSTDTQYF. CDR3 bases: TGTGCCAGCAGCCAATATGCCGACAGTAGCACAGATACGCAGTATTTT.

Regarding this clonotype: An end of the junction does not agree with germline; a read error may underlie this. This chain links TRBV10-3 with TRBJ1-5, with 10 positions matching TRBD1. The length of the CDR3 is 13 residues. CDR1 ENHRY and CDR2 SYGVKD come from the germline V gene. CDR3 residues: CVISGQGDQPQHF. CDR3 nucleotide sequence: TGTGTCATCAGCGGACAGGGGGATCAGCCCCAGCATTTT.

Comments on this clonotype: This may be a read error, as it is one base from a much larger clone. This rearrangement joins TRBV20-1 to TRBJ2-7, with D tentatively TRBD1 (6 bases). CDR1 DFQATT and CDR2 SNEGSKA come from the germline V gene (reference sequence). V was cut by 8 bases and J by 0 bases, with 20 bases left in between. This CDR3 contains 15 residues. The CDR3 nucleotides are TGCAGTACAACCAATGGACAGAAGAGCTCCTACGAGCAGTACTTC. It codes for CSTTNGQKSSYEQYF.

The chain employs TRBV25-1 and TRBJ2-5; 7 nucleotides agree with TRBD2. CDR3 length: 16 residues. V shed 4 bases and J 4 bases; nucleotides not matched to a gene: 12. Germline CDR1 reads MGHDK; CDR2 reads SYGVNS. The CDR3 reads CASSGERGIERETQYF. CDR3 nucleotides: TGTGCCAGCAGTGGGGAGCGGGGTATTGAACGAGAGACCCAGTACTTC.

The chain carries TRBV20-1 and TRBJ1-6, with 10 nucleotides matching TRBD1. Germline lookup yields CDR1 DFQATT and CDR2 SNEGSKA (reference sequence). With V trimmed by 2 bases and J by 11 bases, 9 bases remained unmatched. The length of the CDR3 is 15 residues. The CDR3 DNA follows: TGCAGTGCTAGAAAACCGGGACAGGGGCATCCACCCCTCCACTTT. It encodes CSARKPGQGHPPLHF.

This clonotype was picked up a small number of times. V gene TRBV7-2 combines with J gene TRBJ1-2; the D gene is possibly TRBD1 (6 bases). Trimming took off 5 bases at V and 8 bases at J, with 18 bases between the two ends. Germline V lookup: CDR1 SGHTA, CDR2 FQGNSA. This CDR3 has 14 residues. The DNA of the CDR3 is TGTGCCAGCAGCGCACAGGGTTCCCCAACCGGCTACACCTTC. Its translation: CASSAQGSPTGYTF.

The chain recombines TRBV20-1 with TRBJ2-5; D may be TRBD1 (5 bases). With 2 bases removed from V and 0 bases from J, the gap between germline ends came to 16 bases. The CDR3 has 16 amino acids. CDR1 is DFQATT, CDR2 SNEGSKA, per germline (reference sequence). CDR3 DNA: TGCAGTGCTAGACCTACAGGCAGAAGGTACCAAGAGACCCAGTACTTC. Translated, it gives CSARPTGRRYQETQYF.

CDR3 DNA sequence: TGTGCCAGCAGCTCAGCAGCTTTCATGCAAGAGACCCAGTACTTC. Translation gives CASSSAAFMQETQYF. The rearrangement joins TRBV7-2 to TRBJ2-5, with D unresolved. The CDR3 runs to 15 residues. Trimming removed 4 bases from V and 2 bases from J, with 14 bases in between. CDR1 and CDR2 (germline): SGHTA, FQGNSA.

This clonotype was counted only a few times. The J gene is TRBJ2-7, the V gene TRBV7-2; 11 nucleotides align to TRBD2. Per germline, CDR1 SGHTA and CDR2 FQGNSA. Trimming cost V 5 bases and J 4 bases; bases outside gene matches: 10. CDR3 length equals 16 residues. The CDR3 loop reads CASSPVPGTSGYEQYF. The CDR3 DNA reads TGTGCCAGCAGCCCCGTACCCGGGACTAGCGGTTACGAGCAGTACTTC.

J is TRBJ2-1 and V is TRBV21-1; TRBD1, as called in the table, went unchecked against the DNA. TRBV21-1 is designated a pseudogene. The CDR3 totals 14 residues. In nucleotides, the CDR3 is TGTGCCAGCAGCAAAAAGTTGGGGGGCCAAGAGCAGTTCTTC. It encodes CASSKKLGGQEQFF.

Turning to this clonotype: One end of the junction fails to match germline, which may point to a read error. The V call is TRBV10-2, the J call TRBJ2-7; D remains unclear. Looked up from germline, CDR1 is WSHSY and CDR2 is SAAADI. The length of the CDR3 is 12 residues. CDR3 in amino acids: CASSESGYEQYF. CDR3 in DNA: TGTGCCAGCAGTGAGTCTGGTTACGAGCAGTACTTC.

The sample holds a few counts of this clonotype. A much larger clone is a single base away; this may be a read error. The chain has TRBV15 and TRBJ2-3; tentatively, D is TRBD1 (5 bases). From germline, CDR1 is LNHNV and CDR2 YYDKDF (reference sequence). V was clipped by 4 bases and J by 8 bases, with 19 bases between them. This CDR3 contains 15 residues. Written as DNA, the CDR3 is TGTGCCACCAGCAATAGCCTTGGGGCCCACAGTACGCAGTATTTT. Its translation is CATSNSLGAHSTQYF.

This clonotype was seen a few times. CDR3 coding DNA: TGCAGTGCTGTATCGACAGGGGGAAAATCCTACAATGAGCAGTTCTTC. Protein: CSAVSTGGKSYNEQFF. The chain employs TRBV20-1 and TRBJ2-1, with 9 bases that match TRBD1. Germline CDR1 reads DFQATT; CDR2 reads SNEGSKA (reference sequence). The CDR3 is 16 residues long. Trimming cost V 5 bases and J 1 base; bases outside gene matches: 9.

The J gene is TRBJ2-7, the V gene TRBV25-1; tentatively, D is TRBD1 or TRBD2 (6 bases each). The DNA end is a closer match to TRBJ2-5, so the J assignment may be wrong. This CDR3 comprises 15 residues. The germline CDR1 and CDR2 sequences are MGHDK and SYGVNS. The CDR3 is CASSESLGGKETQYF. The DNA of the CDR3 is TGTGCCAGCAGTGAATCCCTCGGGGGCAAAGAGACCCAGTACTTC.

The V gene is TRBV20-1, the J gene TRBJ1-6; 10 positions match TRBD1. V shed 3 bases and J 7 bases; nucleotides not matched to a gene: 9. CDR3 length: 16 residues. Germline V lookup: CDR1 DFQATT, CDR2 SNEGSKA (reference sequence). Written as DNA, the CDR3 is TGCAGTGCTAGGAATGACAGGGGGCTTAGAAATTCACCCCTCCACTTT. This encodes CSARNDRGLRNSPLHF.